The sequence of this T cell receptor beta chain was determined in a study of T cells in Graves' hyperthyroidism and ophthalmopathy. General study findings and limits: The blood repertoire included most of the expanded thyroid clonotypes above 0.001. Classification by a 13 V-J model distinguished ophthalmopathy from stable hyperthyroidism.

Note on this clonotype: Its antigen remains unknown.

What was amplified from RNA transcripts were TCR beta CDR3 regions. Using the HTBI primer set, a first-round RT-PCR was run on the TCR CDR3. A single record per CDR3 protein comes from TCRdb applying MiXCR to the multiplex PCR reads. In the table there are 750,000 to 900,000 distinct CDR3 sequences, more than 30% of which are singletons. The clonotype was recovered from a man between 18 and 29 years old with Graves' hyperthyroidism. Sequenced sample: blood.

In nucleotides, the CDR3 is TGCAGAGTCCTCCGGGGGAGAGACGAGCAGTACTTC. It yields the protein CRVLRGRDEQYF. The chain carries TRBV20-1 and TRBJ2-7; D perhaps matches TRBD2 (6 bases). CDR3 length: 12 amino acids. Germline V gives CDR1 DFQATT, CDR2 SNEGSKA (reference sequence).